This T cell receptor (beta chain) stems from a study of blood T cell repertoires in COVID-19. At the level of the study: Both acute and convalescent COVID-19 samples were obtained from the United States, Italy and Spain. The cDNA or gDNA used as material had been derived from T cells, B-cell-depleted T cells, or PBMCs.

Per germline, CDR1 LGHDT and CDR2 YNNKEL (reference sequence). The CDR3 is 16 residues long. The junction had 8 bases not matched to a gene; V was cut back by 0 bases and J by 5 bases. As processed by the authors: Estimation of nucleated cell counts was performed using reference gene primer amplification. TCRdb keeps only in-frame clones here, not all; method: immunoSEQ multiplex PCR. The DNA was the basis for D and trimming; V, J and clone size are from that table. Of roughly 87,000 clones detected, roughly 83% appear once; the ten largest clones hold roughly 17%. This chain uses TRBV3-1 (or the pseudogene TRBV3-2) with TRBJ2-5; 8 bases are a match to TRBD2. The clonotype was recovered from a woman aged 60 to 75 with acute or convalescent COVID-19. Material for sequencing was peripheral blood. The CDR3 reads CASSQDRGGSVETQYF. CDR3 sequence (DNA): TGTGCCAGCAGCCAAGACCGCGGGGGGTCGGTGGAGACCCAGTACTTC.